The 16 T cell receptor beta chains below all came from one sample that was sequenced in a study of T cells in Graves' hyperthyroidism and ophthalmopathy. The TCR beta CDR3 regions underwent amplification using RNA transcripts as the source. TCR CDR3 underwent first-round RT-PCR with the HTBI primer set. TCRdb re-called the multiplex PCR reads through MiXCR, storing one row per CDR3 protein. The table records about 560,000 distinct CDR3 sequences, 15% to 20% of them present only once. Sequenced sample: blood. The origin of the receptors is a young woman with Graves' hyperthyroidism.

Comment on this clonotype: A single base separates this from a much larger clone, so it may be a read error. This chain uses TRBV28 with TRBJ2-1, with 9 bases that match TRBD1. The trim removed 7 bases at V and 8 bases at J, leaving 9 bases unmatched. The CDR3 extends over 14 amino acids. CDR1 is MDHEN, CDR2 SYDVKM, per germline. The CDR3 DNA sequence: TGTGCCAGCAATTCCGTGACAGGGGGGGATGAGCAGTTCTTC. Amino acid sequence: CASNSVTGGDEQFF. The complete variable domain, with remaining parts taken from reference TRBV28 and TRBJ2-1, reads DVKVTQSSRYLVKRTGEKVFLECVQDMDHENMFWYRQDPGLGLRLIYFSYDVKMKEKGDIPEGYSVSREKKERFSLILESASTNQTSMYLCASNSVTGGDEQFFGPGTRLTVL.

This sequence joins TRBV9 and TRBJ2-3; D call uncertain. The CDR3 extends over 14 amino acids. Trimming removed 1 base at V and 6 bases at J, with 12 bases between. Germline lookup yields CDR1 SGDLS and CDR2 YYNGEE. CDR3 loop: CASSVQPARDTQYF. CDR3 DNA: TGTGCCAGCAGCGTACAACCCGCACGGGATACGCAGTATTTT.

This clonotype was counted only a few times. This sequence joins TRBV5-4 and TRBJ1-6; 8 nucleotides line up with TRBD1. The CDR3 has 17 amino acids. V lost 2 bases to trimming and J lost 1 base; unmatched junction nucleotides: 5. Looked up from germline, CDR1 is SGHNT and CDR2 is YYREEE (reference sequence). CDR3: CASSFDRGGSYNSPLHF. The CDR3 nucleotides are TGTGCCAGCAGCTTCGACAGGGGTGGGTCCTATAATTCACCCCTCCACTTT.

This clonotype has a handful of counts. V is TRBV7-2 and J is TRBJ2-5; D remains unclear. Trimming took off 7 bases at V and 9 bases at J, with 15 bases between the two ends. This CDR3 is 12 amino acids long. CDR1 SGHTA and CDR2 FQGNSA come from the germline V gene. Here the CDR3 DNA reads TGTGCCAGCACCCCGGGCCTCGAGGCCCAGTACTTC. It translates to CASTPGLEAQYF.

This clonotype was recorded many times. The CDR3, as DNA: TGTGCCAGCAGCTTCTCACTACTCGATAACAATGAGCAGTTCTTC. This translates into CASSFSLLDNNEQFF. The genes are TRBV7-9 and TRBJ2-1; D unresolved. With 3 bases removed from V and 5 bases from J, the gap between germline ends came to 14 bases. Germline CDR1 and CDR2: SEHNR and FQNEAQ (reference sequence). This CDR3 has 15 amino acids. The whole variable domain, remainder taken from reference TRBV7-9 and TRBJ2-1, is DTGVSQNPRHKITKRGQNVTFRCDPISEHNRLYWYRQTLGQGPEFLTYFQNEAQLEKSRLLSDRFSAERPKGSFSTLEIQRTEQGDSAMYLCASSFSLLDNNEQFFGPGTRLTVL.

This chain links TRBV9 with TRBJ1-3, with a tentative D call TRBD1 (5 bases). CDR1 is SGDLS, CDR2 YYNGEE, per germline. Trimming removed 3 bases at V and 2 bases at J, with 15 bases between. This CDR3 has 16 amino acids. CDR3 nucleotide sequence: TGTGCCAGCAGCGCACTTCAGGGATCGGCTGGAAACACCATATATTTT. Amino acids: CASSALQGSAGNTIYF.

This clonotype was recorded many times. The CDR3 protein is CASSATTTGDGTGELFF. The DNA for the CDR3 is TGCGCCAGCAGCGCTACAACGACAGGGGACGGCACCGGGGAGCTGTTTTTT. The chain employs TRBV5-1 and TRBJ2-2; 8 bases fit TRBD1. The CDR3 has 17 amino acids. The germline V gene encodes CDR1 SGHRS and CDR2 YFSETQ. Trimming at V came to 4 bases and at J to 4 bases, leaving 12 bases not matched to a gene.

This clonotype was observed a few times. The chain recombines TRBV29-1 with TRBJ2-7; D not certain. V lost 4 bases to trimming and J lost 0 bases, with 10 bases between them. In germline, CDR1 is SQVTM, CDR2 ANQGSEA. The CDR3 length is 13 residues. CDR3 sequence: CSVAAANSYEQYF. The CDR3 DNA follows: TGCAGCGTTGCCGCGGCCAACTCCTACGAGCAGTACTTC.

This clonotype has just one count. The chain has TRBV18 and TRBJ1-1; 9 bases align to TRBD1. V was clipped by 3 bases and J by 5 bases; unmatched bases: 16. The CDR3 length is 18 residues. Looked up from germline, CDR1 is KGHSH and CDR2 is LQKENI. The CDR3 DNA reads TGTGCCAGCTCACCGCTAGGATCCGGGACAGGGTACCGGACTGAAGCTTTCTTT. Encoded protein: CASSPLGSGTGYRTEAFF.

This clonotype was seen only a few times. The J gene is TRBJ2-7, the V gene TRBV27; 9 nucleotides match TRBD2. The V gene's germline CDR1 is MNHEY and CDR2 SMNVEV (reference sequence). The J segment lost 1 base and the V segment lost 0 bases, leaving 4 bases of the junction unmatched. The CDR3 spans 16 residues. CDR3 loop: CASSLSASGVSYEQYF. For the CDR3, the DNA is TGTGCCAGCAGTTTATCGGCTAGCGGGGTATCCTACGAGCAGTACTTC.

This clonotype showed up just a few times. The gene calls are TRBV5-1 and TRBJ1-1, with 8 positions matching TRBD1. V was pared by 3 bases and J by 1 base, with 5 bases of the junction left unmatched. The CDR3 spans 15 residues. Germline CDR1 is SGHRS and CDR2 is YFSETQ. The CDR3 is CASSSQGAGNTEAFF. The CDR3 DNA follows: TGCGCCAGCAGCTCGCAGGGGGCTGGGAACACTGAAGCTTTCTTT.

This chain's CDR3 is CASSVEGSLNSPLHF. Written as DNA, the CDR3 is TGTGCCAGCAGCGTAGAAGGGTCCTTAAATTCACCCCTCCACTTT. The chain joins TRBV9 to TRBJ1-6; D gene ambiguous. With 0 bases removed from V and 7 bases from J, the gap between germline ends came to 11 bases. CDR3 length: 15 residues. CDR1 SGDLS and CDR2 YYNGEE come from the germline V gene.

In the case of this clonotype: With a much larger clone just one base away, this may be a read error. V and J are TRBV7-6 and TRBJ2-2; D is unresolved. The germline gives CDR1 SGHVS, CDR2 FNYEAQ. The CDR3 spans 11 residues. V gave up 3 bases and J gave up 8 bases, with 4 bases separating them. The DNA for the CDR3 is TGTGCCAGCAGCTTTAGGGGGGAGCTGTTTTTT. It specifies CASSFRGELFF.

This chain joins TRBV20-1 and TRBJ2-5; TRBD2 is a possible D gene (7 bases). This CDR3 has 15 amino acids. V shed 3 bases and J shed 9 bases, with 23 bases lying between them. The germline V gene encodes CDR1 DFQATT and CDR2 SNEGSKA (reference sequence). The CDR3 nucleotides are TGCAGTGCTAGCATGACTAGCAGGGGTAGGGTGGCCCAGTACTTC. It translates to CSASMTSRGRVAQYF.

This clonotype was picked up a small number of times. The gene calls are TRBV4-2 and TRBJ2-7; possibly TRBD1 for D (6 bases). CDR3 length: 16 residues. Germline V gives CDR1 LGHNA, CDR2 YNFKEQ. Trimming left V 3 bases short and J 3 bases short, with 18 bases between. The CDR3 DNA reads as TGTGCCAGCAGCCAGGACCCTACAGGGCCCCTCTACGAGCAGTACTTC. Encoded protein: CASSQDPTGPLYEQYF.

In its sample, this clonotype was seen a few times. V gene TRBV9 combines with J gene TRBJ2-1, with 9 bases identical to TRBD2. The CDR3 totals 16 residues. The germline V gene encodes CDR1 SGDLS and CDR2 YYNGEE. V dropped 0 bases and J dropped 2; count of bases not matched to a gene: 3. The DNA for the CDR3 is TGTGCCAGCAGCGTAGCTGGCGGGGGGGCCTACAATGAGCAGTTCTTC. This encodes CASSVAGGGAYNEQFF.